These 2 T cell receptor beta chains were sequenced from one sample in a study of shared clonotypes between healthy human individuals. Sequencing was performed with immunoSEQ multiplex PCR; in TCRdb, only in-frame clones are kept and a portion is missing. The sample lists about 1.1 million clones; approximately 77% were seen once. Input material: memory CD4+ T cells from PBMCs. Subset reported: CD45RA-negative fraction. Receptors originate from a man between 18 and 35 years old in good health. Some clones in this sample may be carry-over from other donors' samples.

The chain recombines TRBV21-1 with TRBJ2-4. TRBV21-1 is recorded as a pseudogene. The CDR3 spans 18 residues. CDR3 DNA sequence: TGTGCCAGCAGCACACCGGGACCAACCAAAAGGCCCAAAAACATTCAGTACTTC. Translation: CASSTPGPTKRPKNIQYF.

This chain connects TRBV5-1 to TRBJ1-4, with 8 nucleotides matching TRBD1. The CDR3 length is 16 residues. J was trimmed by 3 bases and V by 5 bases; bases with no gene match: 9. Germline CDR1 reads SGHRS; CDR2 reads YFSETQ. The CDR3 coding sequence is TGCGCCAGCAGTGGGCTACCGGGACAGGCTAATGAAAAACTGTTTTTT. It translates to CASSGLPGQANEKLFF.